This is a list of T cell receptor beta chains from one sample in a study of blood T cell repertoires in COVID-19. Sequenced by immunoSEQ multiplex PCR; TCRdb stores in-frame clones only, minus some. This sample carries hundreds of thousands of clones, less than 90% of them seen once, and the ten largest clones take around 18%. The sequenced sample was peripheral blood. The receptors originated from a woman older than 75 with active or convalescent COVID-19. CDR3s include the opening cysteine and the closing phenylalanine or tryptophan. A D gene is named only where the DNA matches it firmly. Clone size is shown for a subset of rows, as once, few, many or a class of expanded clone.

V	size	length	J	D	DNA	CDR3
TRBV7-2	-	15	TRBJ2-1	TRBD1	TGTGCCAGCAGCTCGGACAGGGTTATCTACAATGAGCAGTTCTTC	CASSSDRVIYNEQFF
TRBV27	-	17	TRBJ2-7	TRBD1	TGTGCCAGCAGTCCCGGGGCGGTAGGGGACAGCCGCTACGAGCAGTACTTC	CASSPGAVGDSRYEQYF
TRBV27	-	14	TRBJ1-2	-	TGTGCCAGCAGATTCCCCGGGATGGACTATGGCTACACCTTC	CASRFPGMDYGYTF
TRBV7-3	-	14	TRBJ2-3	-	TGTGCCAGCAGCTTGACGGGGTCCACAGATACGCAGTATTTT	CASSLTGSTDTQYF
TRBV28	-	12	TRBJ2-3	-	TGTGCCAGCAGTCTAAGCACAGATACGCAGTATTTT	CASSLSTDTQYF
TRBV30	-	13	TRBJ1-3	-	TGTGCCTGGGACAGTAAGACTGGAAACACCATATATTTT	CAWDSKTGNTIYF
TRBV18	-	14	TRBJ2-3	-	TGTGCCAGCTCACCACCAGGGGTGGCAGATACGCAGTATTTT	CASSPPGVADTQYF
TRBV28	-	14	TRBJ2-7	TRBD1	TGTGCCAGCACTCCCCCGGGACAGGGCAACGAGCAGTACTTC	CASTPPGQGNEQYF
TRBV5-4	few	18	TRBJ2-3	TRBD1	TGTGCCAGCAGCCCGCCCTCGGGGCCCGGGACAGCCACAGATACGCAGTATTTT	CASSPPSGPGTATDTQYF
TRBV6-2/TRBV6-3	-	13	TRBJ2-1	-	TGTGCCAGCAGTCACTCCGCAGGGAATGAGCAGTTCTTC	CASSHSAGNEQFF
TRBV6-2/TRBV6-3	-	17	TRBJ2-3	TRBD2	TGTGCCAGCAGTTACTCGAGATTGCGGGGGGAGGCAGATACGCAGTATTTT	CASSYSRLRGEADTQYF
TRBV19	once	14	TRBJ2-5	-	TGTGCCAGTAGTAGGGCGGGAACCGGAGAGACCCAGTACTTC	CASSRAGTGETQYF
TRBV4-3	-	19	TRBJ2-3	TRBD2	TGCGCCAGCAGCCAAGGGGTTCCTAGCGGCGCCGTTCGCACAGATACGCAGTATTTT	CASSQGVPSGAVRTDTQYF
TRBV7-2	-	15	TRBJ2-1	TRBD1	TGTGCCAGCAGCTTAGAGACAGGGTTTTACAATGAGCAGTTCTTC	CASSLETGFYNEQFF
TRBV4-2	-	19	TRBJ2-3	TRBD2	TGTGCCAGCAGCCAAGATCCCCCACTAGCGGGGGGGAGCACAGATACGCAGTATTTT	CASSQDPPLAGGSTDTQYF
TRBV5-6	-	19	TRBJ2-1	TRBD2	TGTGCCAGCAGCTTCGTGGGCGGGGGGGCCCGTATTTACTACAATGAGCAGTTCTTC	CASSFVGGGARIYYNEQFF
TRBV19	-	13	TRBJ2-1	TRBD1	TGTGCCAGTAGTATCCTCGGGACAGGGCTTCAGTTCTTC	CASSILGTGLQFF
TRBV7-8	-	14	TRBJ1-3	-	TGTGCCAGCAGCTTGAGTGAGGCTGGAAACACCATATATTTT	CASSLSEAGNTIYF
TRBV27	few	17	TRBJ1-6	TRBD1	TGTGCCAGCAGGGGACAGTTCGAAAGCTCCTATAATTCACCCCTCCACTTT	CASRGQFESSYNSPLHF
TRBV7-9	-	11	TRBJ2-7	-	TGTGCCAGCAGCTTCTCGTACGAGCAGTACTTC	CASSFSYEQYF
TRBV19	-	18	TRBJ2-6	-	TGTGCCAGTAGTATCCTTTTCGGGGAGTTAGAAGGGGCCAACGTCCTGACTTTC	CASSILFGELEGANVLTF
TRBV4-2	few	17	TRBJ2-1	TRBD2	TGTGCCAGCAGCCAGGGGACTAGCGGGAGTATAACGTATGAGCAGTTCTTC	CASSQGTSGSITYEQFF
TRBV4-3	few	16	TRBJ2-3	-	TGCGCCAGCAGCCAAGATGCCGGGTCGCTCACAGATACGCAGTATTTT	CASSQDAGSLTDTQYF
TRBV19	-	14	TRBJ2-2	-	TGTGCCAGTAGTAAGGCGGCGAACACCGGGGAGCTGTTTTTT	CASSKAANTGELFF
TRBV5-1	-	14	TRBJ2-7	-	TGCGCCAGCAGCTTCGGGCGGGACTCCTACGAGCAGTACTTC	CASSFGRDSYEQYF
TRBV9	-	15	TRBJ2-6	-	TGTGCCAGCAGCGTAGATAACTCTGGGGCCAACGTCCTGACTTTC	CASSVDNSGANVLTF
TRBV6-6	-	13	TRBJ2-7	-	TGTGCCAGCAGTTACTATCCGTCCTACGAGCAGTACTTC	CASSYYPSYEQYF
TRBV20-1	few	21	TRBJ2-3	TRBD2	TGCAGTGCTAGTATAGTCGGACGGGGGGGACTAGCGGGAGAAGGGACAGATACGCAGTATTTT	CSASIVGRGGLAGEGTDTQYF
TRBV19	-	16	TRBJ1-2	-	TGTGCCAGTAGTACGGTTGGCGGGAGCGTGGGTCATGGCTACACCTTC	CASSTVGGSVGHGYTF
TRBV19	-	15	TRBJ1-4	-	TGTGCCAGTAGTATGCTAGTCAAGAGTAGAGAAAAACTGTTTTTT	CASSMLVKSREKLFF
TRBV19	-	12	TRBJ2-2	-	TGTGCCACAAAGGGGGACGCCGGGGAGCTGTTTTTT	CATKGDAGELFF
TRBV28	-	15	TRBJ2-7	TRBD1	TGTGCCAGCAGTCGGGGGACAGGGGGGACCTACGAGCAGTACTTC	CASSRGTGGTYEQYF
TRBV12-5	-	13	TRBJ2-7	-	TGTGCTAGTGGCTTGAACGGGGGGCCCGAGCAGTACTTC	CASGLNGGPEQYF
TRBV11-3	few	15	TRBJ2-1	-	TGTGCCAGCAGCTTAGGAAGGAGTTCCTACAATGAGCAGTTCTTC	CASSLGRSSYNEQFF
TRBV11-2	once	16	TRBJ2-3	-	TGTGCCAGCAGCCTTACCTGGCAGGGAATCACAGATACGCAGTATTTT	CASSLTWQGITDTQYF